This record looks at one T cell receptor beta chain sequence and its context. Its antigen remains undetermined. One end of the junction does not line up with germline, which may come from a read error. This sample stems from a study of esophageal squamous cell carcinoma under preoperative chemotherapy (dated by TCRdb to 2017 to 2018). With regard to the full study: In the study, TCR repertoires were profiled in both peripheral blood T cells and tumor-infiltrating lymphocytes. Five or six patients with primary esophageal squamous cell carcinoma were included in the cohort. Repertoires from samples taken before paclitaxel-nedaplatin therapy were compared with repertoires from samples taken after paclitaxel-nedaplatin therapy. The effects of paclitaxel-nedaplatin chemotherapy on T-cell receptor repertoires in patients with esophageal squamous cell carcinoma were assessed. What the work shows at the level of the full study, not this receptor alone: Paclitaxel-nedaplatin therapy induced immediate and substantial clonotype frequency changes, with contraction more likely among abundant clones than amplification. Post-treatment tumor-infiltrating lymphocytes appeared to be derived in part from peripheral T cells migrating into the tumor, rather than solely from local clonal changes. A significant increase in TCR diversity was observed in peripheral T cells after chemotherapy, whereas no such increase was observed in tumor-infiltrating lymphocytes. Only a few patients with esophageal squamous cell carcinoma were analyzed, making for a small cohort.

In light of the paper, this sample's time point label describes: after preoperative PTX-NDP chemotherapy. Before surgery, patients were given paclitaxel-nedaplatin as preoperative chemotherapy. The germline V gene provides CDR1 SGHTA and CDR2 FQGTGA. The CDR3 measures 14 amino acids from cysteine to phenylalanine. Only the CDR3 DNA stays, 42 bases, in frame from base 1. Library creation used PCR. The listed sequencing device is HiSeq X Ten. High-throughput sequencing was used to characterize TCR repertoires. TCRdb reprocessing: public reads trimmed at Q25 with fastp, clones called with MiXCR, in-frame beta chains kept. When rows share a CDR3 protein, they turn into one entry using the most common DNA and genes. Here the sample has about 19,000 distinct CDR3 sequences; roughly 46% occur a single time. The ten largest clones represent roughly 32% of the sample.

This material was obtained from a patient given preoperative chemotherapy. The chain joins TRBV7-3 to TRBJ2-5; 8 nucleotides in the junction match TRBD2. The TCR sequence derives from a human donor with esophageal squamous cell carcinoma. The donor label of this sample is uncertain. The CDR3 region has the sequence CAGSGGRAEDTQYF. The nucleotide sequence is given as TGTGCGGGGAGCGGGGGCCGAGCCGAAGATACCCAGTACTTC.